The entry that follows covers one TCR beta chain sequence. The antigen is unknown. These data come from a study of TIL therapy for anti-PD-1-resistant metastatic lung cancer. Across the whole study: Progressing patients received lymphodepletion, expanded TIL infusion and IL-2. Tumors carried a median roughly 1.5 non-synonymous mutations per megabase.

Findings of the study overall: This highly selected cohort may not generalize to typical lung cancer patients.

The CDR3 runs 17 residues. Germline V gives CDR1 SEHNR, CDR2 FQNEAQ (reference sequence). The ends were cut back, 1 base at V and 3 bases at J, with 18 bases in the middle. The immunoSEQ assay was v3. Survey-level samples got 1.5 million to 2 million read pairs; deep-level samples got roughly 5-6.5 million. Sequenced by immunoSEQ multiplex PCR; TCRdb stores in-frame clones only, minus some. This sample has tens of thousands of clones, with roughly 70% found just once. Sample time point: pre-treatment sample, taken before nivolumab and TIL therapy. The source was blood, collected at baseline. V and J are TRBV7-9 and TRBJ2-5, with D maybe TRBD2 (6 bases). This sequence originates from a person between 25 and 80 years old with non-small cell lung cancer. This CDR3 is CASSLVTPSAKKETQYF. The CDR3 nucleotides read TGTGCCAGCAGCTTAGTAACCCCTAGCGCCAAGAAAGAGACCCAGTACTTC.